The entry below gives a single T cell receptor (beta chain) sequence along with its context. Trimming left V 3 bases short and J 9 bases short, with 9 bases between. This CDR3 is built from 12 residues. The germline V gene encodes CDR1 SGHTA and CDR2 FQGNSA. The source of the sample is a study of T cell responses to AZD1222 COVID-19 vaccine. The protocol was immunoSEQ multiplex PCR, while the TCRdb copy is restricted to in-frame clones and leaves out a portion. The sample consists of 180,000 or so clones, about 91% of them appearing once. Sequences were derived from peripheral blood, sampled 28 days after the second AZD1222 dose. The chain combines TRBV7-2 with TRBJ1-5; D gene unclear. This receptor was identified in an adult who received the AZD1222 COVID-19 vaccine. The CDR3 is CASSLGFRPQHF. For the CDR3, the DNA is TGTGCCAGCAGCTTGGGGTTTCGGCCCCAGCATTTT.